The 8 T cell receptor beta chains below all came from one sample that was sequenced in a study of T cells after yellow fever vaccination. MiXCR, applied by TCRdb to the 5' RACE reads, yields one record per CDR3 protein. The sample records some 400,000 distinct CDR3 sequences, around 6.4% being singletons. This sample comprised PBMCs, obtained 5 days after the yellow fever booster vaccination. These TCRs come from a man aged 30 to 39 who received the YFV17D yellow fever vaccine.

The V gene is TRBV3-1, the J gene TRBJ1-1; a weak D match, TRBD1 (5 bases). Germline CDR1 LGHDT, CDR2 YNNKEL (reference sequence). The CDR3 runs 14 residues. Deletions cut 3 bases from V and 2 bases from J, with 10 bases between. CDR3 DNA: TGTGCCAGCAGCCACCAGGGAGTAAACACTGAAGCTTTCTTT. It yields the protein CASSHQGVNTEAFF.

The J gene is TRBJ2-3, the V gene TRBV7-6; D is possibly TRBD1 (5 bases). Germline-derived CDR1 and CDR2 are SGHVS and FNYEAQ. This CDR3 spans 13 amino acids. Trimming pared 4 bases from V and 4 bases from J, leaving 9 bases between. The CDR3 sequence: CASSSRDADTQYF. In nucleotides, the CDR3 is TGTGCCAGCAGCTCCAGGGATGCAGATACGCAGTATTTT.

A few counts support this clonotype. This chain uses TRBV13 with TRBJ2-7, with D maybe TRBD1 (5 bases). This CDR3 spans 15 amino acids. V was shortened by 6 bases and J by 0 bases, with 15 bases between the two germline ends. CDR1 is PRHDT, CDR2 FYEKMQ, per germline (reference sequence). The CDR3 protein is CASSSALRDSYEQYF. As DNA, the CDR3 is TGTGCCAGCAGTTCTGCACTCAGGGACTCCTACGAGCAGTACTTC.

The rearrangement links TRBV28 to TRBJ2-5; maybe TRBD1 (5 bases). The CDR3 totals 15 residues. From germline, CDR1 is MDHEN and CDR2 SYDVKM. V lost 5 bases and J lost 1, with 14 bases in between. Here the CDR3 DNA reads TGTGCCAGCAGTCCAATGGACACAACCCAAGAGACCCAGTACTTC. Translated, it gives CASSPMDTTQETQYF.

This clonotype was picked up a small number of times. The chain joins TRBV7-2 to TRBJ2-2; maybe TRBD1 (5 bases). Germline assignment: CDR1 SGHTA and CDR2 FQGNSA. Deletions cut 2 bases from V and 2 bases from J, with 12 bases between. This CDR3 comprises 16 residues. Written as DNA, the CDR3 is TGTGCCAGCAGCTTAAGATGGGGCAGAAACACCGGGGAGCTGTTTTTT. It translates to CASSLRWGRNTGELFF.

V usage is TRBV28 and J usage is TRBJ2-6; no definite D call. The CDR3 is made up of 15 amino acids. The ends were cut back, 6 bases at V and 1 base at J, with 10 bases in the middle. Per germline, CDR1 MDHEN and CDR2 SYDVKM. The CDR3 DNA reads as TGTGCCAGCAGCATACTCCATTCTGGGGCCAACGTCCTGACTTTC. This codes for CASSILHSGANVLTF.

This clonotype showed up just a few times. The V and J genes are TRBV5-5 and TRBJ1-3; D gene unclear. CDR1 SGHKS and CDR2 YYEKEE come from the germline V gene (reference sequence). This CDR3 is built from 16 residues. Trimming pared 0 bases from V and 1 base from J, leaving 11 bases between. CDR3: CASSLGGTDSGNTIYF. The CDR3 nucleotides are TGTGCCAGCAGCTTGGGGGGTACGGATTCTGGAAACACCATATATTTT. Based on the CDR3 plus reference TRBV5-5 and TRBJ1-3, the full variable domain is DAGVTQSPTHLIKTRGQQVTLRCSPISGHKSVSWYQQVLGQGPQFIFQYYEKEERGRGNFPDRFSARQFPNYSSELNVNALLLGDSALYLCASSLGGTDSGNTIYFGEGSWLTVV.

This clonotype has more than one count but fewer than ten. V gene TRBV30 combines with J gene TRBJ2-1, with TRBD2 matching 12 bases. CDR1 is GTSNPN and CDR2 is SVGIG in the germline V gene (reference sequence). Trimming took 7 bases from V and 8 from J; bases not matched to a gene: 6. The CDR3 spans 13 residues. Here the CDR3 reads CASRTSGTDEQFF. CDR3 in DNA: TGTGCCTCGAGGACTAGCGGGACCGATGAGCAGTTCTTC.